Detailed here is one T cell receptor (beta chain). The sample belongs to a study of cytomegalovirus exposure and HLA in healthy donors. The study ran its PCR with 60 Vbeta and 13 Jbeta primers. Assay used: immunoSEQ multiplex PCR; TCRdb lists only in-frame clones, some missing. This sample yields about 160,000 clones, of which roughly 77% are seen a single time; about 2.4% belongs to the top ten. CDR3 length equals 16 residues. Germline loops: CDR1 SGHTA, CDR2 FQGNSA. The ends were cut back, 0 bases at V and 1 base at J, with 9 bases in the middle. The chain recombines TRBV7-2 with TRBJ2-2; D not certain. The sequence derives from a woman in her forties in good health and CMV-seropositive. Input material: PBMCs. The CDR3 DNA sequence: TGTGCCAGCAGCTTAGCAAGACTTCGGAACACCGGGGAGCTGTTTTTT. This gives the protein CASSLARLRNTGELFF.